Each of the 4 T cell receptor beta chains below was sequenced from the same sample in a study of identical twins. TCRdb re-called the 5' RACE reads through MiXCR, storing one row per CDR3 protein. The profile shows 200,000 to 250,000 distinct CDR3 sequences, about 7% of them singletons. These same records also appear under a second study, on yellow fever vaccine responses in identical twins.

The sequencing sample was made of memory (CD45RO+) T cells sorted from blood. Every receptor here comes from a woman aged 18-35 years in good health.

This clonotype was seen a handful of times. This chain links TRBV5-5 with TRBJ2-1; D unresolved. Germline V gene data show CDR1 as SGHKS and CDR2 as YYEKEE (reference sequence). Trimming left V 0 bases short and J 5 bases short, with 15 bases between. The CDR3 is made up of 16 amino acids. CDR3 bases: TGTGCCAGCAGCTTGGCCCCGCGGTTTTCCCACAATGAGCAGTTCTTC. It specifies CASSLAPRFSHNEQFF.

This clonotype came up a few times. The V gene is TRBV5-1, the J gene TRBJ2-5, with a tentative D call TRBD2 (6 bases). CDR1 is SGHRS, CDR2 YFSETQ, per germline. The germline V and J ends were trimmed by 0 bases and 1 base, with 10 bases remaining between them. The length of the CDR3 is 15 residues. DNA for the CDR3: TGCGCCAGCAGCTTGGGGATGGGGGGCCAAGAGACCCAGTACTTC. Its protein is CASSLGMGGQETQYF.

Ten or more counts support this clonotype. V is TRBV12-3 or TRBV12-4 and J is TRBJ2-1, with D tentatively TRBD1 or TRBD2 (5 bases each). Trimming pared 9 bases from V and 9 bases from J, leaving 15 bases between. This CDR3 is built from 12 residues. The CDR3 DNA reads TGTGCCAGTTCGAGAGGGGCATCTGAGCAGTTCTTC. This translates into CASSRGASEQFF.

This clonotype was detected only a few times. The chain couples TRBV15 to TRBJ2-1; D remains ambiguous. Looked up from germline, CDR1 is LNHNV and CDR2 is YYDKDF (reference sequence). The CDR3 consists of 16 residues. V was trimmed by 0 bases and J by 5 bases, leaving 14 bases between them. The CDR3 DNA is TGTGCCACCAGCAGAGAAGGTGTTACGGTAAACAATGAGCAGTTCTTC. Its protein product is CATSREGVTVNNEQFF.